A single sample is the source of the 8 T cell receptor beta chains below, sequenced in a study of T-cell reconstitution after alpha-beta-depleted transplantation in children. This sample's TCRbeta library carried unique molecular identifier barcodes. TCRdb passed the PCR reads through MiXCR, listing each CDR3 protein once. The sample has fewer than 550,000 distinct CDR3 sequences, about an eighth seen once. The sequences come from PBMCs, mostly from graft donor cells, collected 180 days after TCRalphabeta/CD19-depleted stem cell transplant. Receptors were obtained from a female patient aged 2-9 years who had a stem cell transplant for aplastic anemia, so the T cells may come from the graft donor.

Only a few counts were recorded for this clonotype. The chain is built from TRBV3-1 and TRBJ1-3; the D is unclear. CDR1 and CDR2 from the germline V gene are LGHDT and YNNKEL (reference sequence). The CDR3 is 16 residues long. V lost 2 bases and J 0 bases, leaving 11 bases between the germline ends. The CDR3 nucleotides are TGTGCCAGCAGCCAATTCTACGGACCCTCTGGAAACACCATATATTTT. This translates into CASSQFYGPSGNTIYF.

The chain carries TRBV7-3 and TRBJ2-1; D assignment may be TRBD1 or TRBD2 (5 bases each). This CDR3 has 18 residues. V dropped 0 bases and J dropped 8 bases, with 23 bases sitting between them. From germline, CDR1 is SGHTA and CDR2 FQGTGA. CDR3 sequence reads: CASSLTYEGKGFIDEQFF. CDR3 sequence (DNA): TGTGCCAGCAGCTTAACGTATGAGGGGAAAGGTTTCATCGATGAGCAGTTCTTC.

The chain links TRBV20-1 to TRBJ2-3; 7 nucleotides align to TRBD2. The CDR3 is 17 residues long. The V gene end was trimmed by 3 bases and the J gene end by 1 base; junction bases not matched to a gene: 13. Germline CDR1 DFQATT, CDR2 SNEGSKA (reference sequence). The CDR3 region is CSARFFLAAHRTDTQYF. CDR3 in DNA: TGCAGTGCTAGGTTTTTCCTAGCGGCCCACCGCACAGATACGCAGTATTTT.

In this sample, this clonotype turned up a few times. V gene TRBV28 combines with J gene TRBJ2-1, with D hard to call. The CDR3 spans 11 residues. The V and J ends lost 8 bases and 9 bases respectively, with 11 bases between them. Germline CDR1 is MDHEN and CDR2 is SYDVKM. The CDR3 DNA follows: TGTGCCAGCTCTCTCTGGAGTGAGCAGTTCTTC. Its protein is CASSLWSEQFF.

V usage is TRBV5-6 and J usage is TRBJ2-7; the D is unclear. V dropped 3 bases and J dropped 3 bases, with 10 bases sitting between them. From germline, CDR1 is SGHDT and CDR2 YYEEEE. The CDR3 consists of 13 residues. CDR3 bases: TGTGCCAGCAGCTCCCTGCGGCGCTACGAGCAGTACTTC. It yields the protein CASSSLRRYEQYF.

This clonotype was seen at least ten times. The chain recombines TRBV29-1 with TRBJ2-3; 7 bases are shared with TRBD2. The CDR3 sequence is 15 residues long. CDR1 and CDR2 from the germline V gene are SQVTM and ANQGSEA. The trim removed 7 bases at V and 0 bases at J, leaving 10 bases unmatched. The CDR3 loop is CSARGAGESTDTQYF. The CDR3 DNA is TGCAGCGCCCGAGGGGCGGGAGAGAGCACAGATACGCAGTATTTT.

The rearrangement links TRBV18 to TRBJ1-5; the match to TRBD1 covers 7 bases. CDR3 length: 14 residues. Germline V gene sequence: CDR1 KGHSH, CDR2 LQKENI. The V and J ends lost 3 bases and 3 bases, in that order; junction bases with no gene match: 2. This chain's CDR3 is CASSPGTVNQPQHF. The CDR3 DNA reads TGTGCCAGCTCACCGGGGACAGTCAATCAGCCCCAGCATTTT.

The chain has TRBV7-2 and TRBJ2-1; TRBD1 aligns across 9 bases. The CDR3 covers 15 residues. Germline lookup yields CDR1 SGHTA and CDR2 FQGNSA. Trimming at V came to 5 bases and at J to 7 bases, leaving 9 bases not matched to a gene. The CDR3 region has the DNA TGTGCCAGCAGCCTCCGGGACAGGGAGTGGAATGAGCAGTTCTTC. Its protein product is CASSLRDREWNEQFF.